This T cell receptor (beta chain) was documented in a study of shared clonotypes between healthy human individuals. V shed 4 bases and J 2 bases; nucleotides not matched to a gene: 12. Per the germline V gene, CDR1 is SQVTM and CDR2 is ANQGSEA. This CDR3 comprises 16 residues. Adult Caucasians living in Nashville, Tennessee made up all of the donors. Splitting of each subset's genomic DNA was done evenly across several immunoSEQ plates. Libraries were prepared by immunoSEQ multiplex PCR; TCRdb keeps only in-frame clonotypes and omits some of them. Seen here are 2,100,000 or so clones, around 95% observed once, and the top ten hold over 0.1%.

Sequencing was carried out using naive CD4+ T cells sorted from blood. Subset here: CD45RA+ positively selected. The rearrangement joins TRBV29-1 to TRBJ2-3; 7 nucleotides match TRBD2. The clonotype originates from a young man in good health. The CDR3 region has the DNA TGCAGCGTTGTCCGTGGTGGGGAGGGGATCACAGATACGCAGTATTTT. Translated, it gives CSVVRGGEGITDTQYF.